Listed here are 30 T cell receptor beta chains from one sample, sequenced in a study of CD8 T cells in ankylosing spondylitis. Each CDR3 protein gets one entry after TCRdb re-called the 5' RACE reads with MiXCR. Of approximately 300,000 distinct CDR3 sequences listed, less than 25% are singletons. Sequencing was done on a sample of blood, either unsorted or a sorted T cell fraction (not recorded which). These receptors were obtained from a female donor with ankylosing spondylitis or in good health (not recorded which).

A note on this clonotype: A junction end diverges from the germline sequence, so it may reflect a read error. This sequence joins TRBV12-3 or TRBV12-4 and TRBJ2-3; 11 positions agree with TRBD2. The CDR3 runs to 16 residues. This CDR3 is CASSLGLADSTDTKYF. CDR3 DNA: TGTGCCAGCAGTTTGGGACTAGCGGATAGCACAGATACGAAGTATTTT.

This sequence joins TRBV20-1 and TRBJ2-7, with D uncertain. The CDR3 sequence is 15 residues long. V was trimmed by 0 bases and J by 4 bases, leaving 16 bases between them. Germline V gene data show CDR1 as DFQATT and CDR2 as SNEGSKA (reference sequence). In DNA form, the CDR3 reads TGCAGTGCTAGAGAACCCCAGGTGTCCCTATACGAGCAGTACTTC. Translating it yields CSAREPQVSLYEQYF.

The genes are TRBV20-1 and TRBJ2-1; D is possibly TRBD1 or TRBD2 (5 bases each). Trimming shortened V by 0 bases and J by 0 bases, and 9 bases separated the two germline ends. Germline-derived CDR1 and CDR2 are DFQATT and SNEGSKA (reference sequence). This CDR3 is 15 amino acids long. CDR3 DNA sequence: TGCAGTGCTAGAGATGGGACGGCCTCCTACAATGAGCAGTTCTTC. Translated, it gives CSARDGTASYNEQFF.

The rearrangement links TRBV6-1 to TRBJ2-3, with no clear D. Looked up from germline, CDR1 is MNHNS and CDR2 is SASEGT. The CDR3 is 13 residues long. Between the trimmed V and J ends, which lost 6 bases and 5 bases, there was a span of 12 bases. In DNA, the CDR3 is TGTGCCAGCAGGCTATTGCGAGGAGATACGCAGTATTTT. This encodes CASRLLRGDTQYF.

The chain carries TRBV20-1 and TRBJ2-3; D is undetermined. This CDR3 comprises 13 residues. Germline lookup yields CDR1 DFQATT and CDR2 SNEGSKA (reference sequence). Trimming removed 4 bases from V and 4 bases from J, with 12 bases in between. The chain's CDR3 is CSANLRRPDTQYF. DNA of the CDR3: TGCAGTGCTAATCTTCGACGCCCAGATACGCAGTATTTT.

This clonotype was seen a single time. The chain recombines TRBV7-3 with TRBJ2-1, with 8 bases lining up with TRBD1. This CDR3 spans 16 amino acids. Trimming cost V 4 bases and J 6 bases; bases outside gene matches: 11. CDR1 is SGHTA and CDR2 is FQGTGA in the germline V gene. CDR3 DNA: TGTGCCAGCAGCTACCTACCGGGACAGGTCGGCAATGAGCAGTTCTTC. Translating gives CASSYLPGQVGNEQFF.

The V and J genes are TRBV13 and TRBJ1-1; the D gene is possibly TRBD1 (5 bases). Deletions cut 4 bases from V and 1 base from J, with 13 bases between. Germline V gene data show CDR1 as PRHDT and CDR2 as FYEKMQ (reference sequence). The CDR3 spans 15 residues. CDR3 region: CASSSTGEPNTEAFF. DNA for the CDR3: TGTGCCAGCAGCTCCACGGGGGAACCGAACACTGAAGCTTTCTTT.

There are a few counts of this clonotype. The chain links TRBV6-5 to TRBJ2-3, with 8 bases that match TRBD2. Germline lookup yields CDR1 MNHEY and CDR2 SVGAGI. The length of the CDR3 is 15 residues. Unmatched junction bases numbered 19, after V lost 6 bases and J lost 14 bases. CDR3 in DNA: TGTGCCAGCAGCTCCTCGAGGCTAGCGGGTTTAAGGGGGTATTTT. The encoded protein is CASSSSRLAGLRGYF.

The chain joins TRBV12-3 or TRBV12-4 to TRBJ2-1; possible D gene TRBD2, 6 bases. Between the trimmed V and J ends, which lost 10 bases and 5 bases, there was a span of 18 bases. CDR3 size: 14 residues. CDR3 amino acids: CATRWGVGDNEQFF. CDR3 bases: TGTGCCACCCGGTGGGGGGTAGGGGACAATGAGCAGTTCTTC.

This clonotype appeared a few times. The J gene is TRBJ2-2, the V gene TRBV5-1; D may be TRBD1 or TRBD2 (6 bases each). The CDR3 is made up of 16 amino acids. V was clipped by 2 bases and J by 7 bases, with 18 bases between them. Germline V CDR1 and CDR2: SGHRS, YFSETQ. The CDR3 region is CASSFGGTTNFGELFF. The DNA of the CDR3 is TGCGCCAGCAGCTTCGGCGGGACAACGAACTTCGGGGAGCTGTTTTTT.

This clonotype has just a few counts. The chain uses TRBV5-1 and TRBJ2-1; D uncertain. Germline V lookup: CDR1 SGHRS, CDR2 YFSETQ. Between the trimmed V and J ends, which lost 1 base and 8 bases, there was a span of 4 bases. This CDR3 contains 11 residues. CDR3 DNA: TGCGCCAGCAGCTTGCTGGATGAGCAGTTCTTC. Translated, it gives CASSLLDEQFF.

Only a few counts were recorded for this clonotype. V and J are TRBV5-1 and TRBJ2-1, with TRBD2 matching 13 bases. CDR3 size: 15 residues. The trim removed 4 bases at V and 6 bases at J, leaving 4 bases unmatched. Looked up from germline, CDR1 is SGHRS and CDR2 is YFSETQ. The CDR3 DNA follows: TGCGCCAGCAGCGGCGGGACTAGCGGGGCCAATGAGCAGTTCTTC. Protein: CASSGGTSGANEQFF.

This clonotype was observed a few times. The V gene is TRBV4-3, the J gene TRBJ2-1, with 10 positions matching TRBD2. Losses at the gene ends were 0 bases for V and 1 base for J; bases not matched to a gene: 6. Germline values: CDR1 LGHNA, CDR2 YSLEER. This CDR3 has 18 amino acids. CDR3 sequence reads: CASSQDPPSGGSYNEQFF. The CDR3 nucleotides are TGCGCCAGCAGCCAAGATCCTCCTAGCGGGGGTTCCTACAATGAGCAGTTCTTC.

J is TRBJ2-7 and V is TRBV30, with 7 positions matching TRBD2. The junction had 9 bases not matched to a gene; V was cut back by 0 bases and J by 4 bases. Germline CDR1 is GTSNPN and CDR2 is SVGIG (reference sequence). This CDR3 contains 15 residues. The chain's CDR3 is CAWSVYSGSCYEQYF. The CDR3 DNA is TGTGCCTGGAGTGTATATAGCGGGTCATGTTACGAGCAGTACTTC.

Notes on this clonotype: One junction end does not reproduce the germline sequence, and a read error may be involved. The V call is TRBV7-9, the J call TRBJ2-1; no clear D. This CDR3 contains 14 residues. The germline CDR1 and CDR2 sequences are SEHNR and FQNEAQ (reference sequence). CDR3 DNA: TGTGCCAGCAGCTTCCTCACCTCCTTCAATGAGCAGTTCTTC. Its translation: CASSFLTSFNEQFF. The variable domain in full, with the rest retrieved from reference TRBV7-9 and TRBJ2-1, is DTGVSQNPRHKITKRGQNVTFRCDPISEHNRLYWYRQTLGQGPEFLTYFQNEAQLEKSRLLSDRFSAERPKGSFSTLEIQRTEQGDSAMYLCASSFLTSFNEQFFGPGTRLTVL.

The chain combines TRBV2 with TRBJ1-1; TRBD1 is a possible D gene (5 bases). The germline V gene has CDR1 SNHLY and CDR2 FYNNEI. V was shortened by 4 bases and J by 5 bases, with 11 bases between the two germline ends. This CDR3 comprises 13 residues. DNA for the CDR3: TGTGCCAGCAGTGCCACCAGGGTTACTGAAGCTTTCTTT. As protein: CASSATRVTEAFF.

The sample holds a few counts of this clonotype. The chain recombines TRBV27 with TRBJ2-7; D is ambiguous. Germline loops: CDR1 MNHEY, CDR2 SMNVEV (reference sequence). Trimming left V 0 bases short and J 8 bases short, with 17 bases between. CDR3 length equals 15 residues. This CDR3 reads CASSLSAPDSTKQYF. CDR3 DNA: TGTGCCAGCAGTTTATCCGCGCCTGATAGTACGAAGCAGTACTTC.

The chain is built from TRBV4-2 and TRBJ2-7, with TRBD2 as a possible D gene (5 bases). The V gene lost 1 base and the J gene lost 0 bases, with 10 bases spanning the gap. The CDR3 consists of 15 residues. The germline gives CDR1 LGHNA, CDR2 YNFKEQ. The CDR3: CASSQVLAGSYEQYF. The CDR3 coding sequence is TGTGCCAGCAGCCAAGTTCTAGCTGGCTCCTACGAGCAGTACTTC.

This clonotype has more than one count but fewer than ten. This chain joins TRBV7-2 and TRBJ2-5, with a tentative D call TRBD2 (5 bases). The CDR3 is made up of 13 amino acids. Germline V gene sequence: CDR1 SGHTA, CDR2 FQGNSA. V was cut by 0 bases and J by 5 bases, with 7 bases left in between. The CDR3 region is CASSLARVETQYF. CDR3 nucleotides: TGTGCCAGCAGCTTAGCGAGGGTGGAGACCCAGTACTTC.

The gene calls are TRBV20-1 and TRBJ1-1, with D unclear. Germline CDR1 DFQATT, CDR2 SNEGSKA (reference sequence). Trimming left V 6 bases short and J 0 bases short, with 8 bases between. The CDR3 sequence is 12 residues long. CDR3 DNA sequence: TGCAGTGCGCAAGGCCTGAACACTGAAGCTTTCTTT. Translation: CSAQGLNTEAFF.

In its sample, this clonotype was seen many times. The chain joins TRBV11-2 to TRBJ2-1; 9 nucleotides agree with TRBD2. Germline values: CDR1 SGHAT, CDR2 FQNNGV. CDR3 length equals 15 residues. V lost 8 bases, J lost 6 bases, and 11 bases stayed unmatched. The CDR3 nucleotides read TGTGCCAGCTCGACAGGGCGCGGGAGGGCCAATGAGCAGTTCTTC. It encodes CASSTGRGRANEQFF.

This clonotype was counted between two and nine times. The DNA of the CDR3 is TGCGCCAGCAGCCACCCGGGTCAGCCCCAGCATTTT. Encoded protein: CASSHPGQPQHF. The genes are TRBV5-1 and TRBJ1-5; no definite D call. Trimming removed 4 bases at V and 6 bases at J, with 8 bases between. Germline assignment: CDR1 SGHRS and CDR2 YFSETQ. CDR3 length: 12 residues.

The V gene is TRBV15, the J gene TRBJ2-7, with D perhaps matching TRBD2 (6 bases). Trimming shortened V by 1 base and J by 3 bases, and 13 bases separated the two germline ends. Germline-derived CDR1 and CDR2 are LNHNV and YYDKDF (reference sequence). The CDR3 spans 15 residues. This chain's CDR3 is CATSRVVGGRYEQYF. The CDR3 bases are TGTGCCACCAGCAGAGTCGTGGGAGGCCGCTACGAGCAGTACTTC.

The table lists this clonotype with a few counts. This chain joins TRBV20-1 and TRBJ2-2, with unresolved D. The CDR3 extends over 13 amino acids. V gave up 6 bases and J gave up 4 bases, with 12 bases separating them. Germline loops: CDR1 DFQATT, CDR2 SNEGSKA (reference sequence). The CDR3 protein is CSATSLGTGELFF. The CDR3 DNA follows: TGCAGTGCAACATCCCTGGGCACCGGGGAGCTGTTTTTT.

The chain employs TRBV10-3 and TRBJ2-5; 9 bases agree with TRBD2. V shed 4 bases, J shed 6 bases, and the junction held 12 bases outside the gene matches. From germline, CDR1 is ENHRY and CDR2 SYGVKD. The CDR3 has 16 amino acids. DNA of the CDR3: TGTGCCATCAGTGCCGAGTCTAGCGGGAAGGAGAAGACCCAGTACTTC. Translating it yields CAISAESSGKEKTQYF.

At least ten counts were recorded for this clonotype. Mismatch with germline at one junction end may stem from a read error. The chain joins TRBV12-3 or TRBV12-4 to TRBJ1-3; D might be TRBD1 (5 bases). The CDR3 contains 14 residues. CDR3 nucleotides: TGTGCCAGCCGGGACGGACGCTCTGGGAACACCATATATTTT. It is translated as CASRDGRSGNTIYF.

This clonotype occurred a few times. V and J are TRBV20-1 and TRBJ2-1; 10 nucleotides align to TRBD2. The CDR3 sequence is 17 residues long. Germline V gene sequence: CDR1 DFQATT, CDR2 SNEGSKA (reference sequence). J lost 0 bases, V lost 2 bases, and 7 bases had no gene match. This CDR3 reads CSARRLAGANSYNEQFF. The CDR3 DNA sequence: TGCAGTGCTAGACGGCTAGCGGGAGCGAACTCCTACAATGAGCAGTTCTTC.

This clonotype was seen many times. CDR3 amino acids: CATSESSGSRNEQFF. The CDR3 coding sequence is TGTGCCACCAGTGAATCTAGCGGGAGTAGGAATGAGCAGTTCTTC. The chain is built from TRBV24-1 and TRBJ2-1; 10 bases match TRBD2. With V trimmed by 4 bases and J by 7 bases, 6 bases remained unmatched. This CDR3 region has 15 residues. The V gene's germline CDR1 is KGHDR and CDR2 SFDVKD.

The CDR3 DNA reads TGCAGCGTTGAGGGCCGCCTCGGAGAGACCCAGTACTTC. Amino acids: CSVEGRLGETQYF. The J gene is TRBJ2-5, the V gene TRBV29-1; D not resolved. V dropped 3 bases and J dropped 4 bases, with 12 bases sitting between them. The CDR3 consists of 13 residues. In germline, CDR1 is SQVTM, CDR2 ANQGSEA.

This clonotype appeared many times. The genes are TRBV10-3 and TRBJ2-7, with D perhaps matching TRBD2 (7 bases). Germline-derived CDR1 and CDR2 are ENHRY and SYGVKD. The CDR3 is made up of 12 amino acids. Trimming stripped 4 bases from V and 10 bases from J, with 14 bases between. In DNA, the CDR3 is TGTGCCATCAGTGGGGGGCTAGCGGAACAGTACTTC. Translating gives CAISGGLAEQYF.